The rows below give T cell receptor beta chains drawn from one sample of a study of blood T cell repertoires in COVID-19. Measured with immunoSEQ multiplex PCR; TCRdb has only the in-frame clones, and not every one. The sample shows around 300,000 clones, around 92% of them seen only once. Input material: PBMCs or T cells enriched from blood (not recorded which). The source is a woman between 25 and 40 years old who had recovered from COVID-19. Both conserved end residues are part of each CDR3. A D gene is named only where the DNA matches it firmly. The size entry is marked missing in some rows and otherwise reads once, few, many or a size class.

J,size,D,V,CDR3,DNA
TRBJ2-7,NA,TRBD1,TRBV5-1,CASSLGGTGLYEQYF,TGCGCCAGCAGCTTGGGGGGGACAGGGCTCTACGAGCAGTACTTC
TRBJ2-3,NA,TRBD1,TRBV27,CASSLYGDRVRGTDTQYF,TGTGCCAGCAGTTTATACGGGGACAGGGTTCGAGGCACAGATACGCAGTATTTT
TRBJ2-3,NA,NA,TRBV27,CASSPQQGKGPTDTQYF,TGTGCCAGCAGTCCTCAACAGGGAAAGGGGCCCACAGATACGCAGTATTTT
TRBJ1-5,once,NA,TRBV6-1,CASSEMIGGNSNQPQHF,TGTGCCAGCAGTGAAATGATAGGGGGTAATAGCAATCAGCCCCAGCATTTT
TRBJ2-1,NA,TRBD1,TRBV4-2,CASSLSGTGGYNEQFF,TGTGCCAGCAGCCTATCCGGGACAGGGGGCTACAATGAGCAGTTCTTC
TRBJ1-1,NA,TRBD1,TRBV7-2,CASSAQGVGSAEAFF,TGTGCCAGCAGCGCACAGGGGGTCGGTTCAGCAGAAGCTTTCTTT
TRBJ1-2,NA,TRBD1,TRBV28,CASSAEYRGEIYGYTF,TGTGCCAGCAGTGCAGAATACAGGGGGGAAATCTATGGCTACACCTTC
TRBJ1-5,NA,TRBD1,TRBV10-3,CAISESGQGAWGNQPQHF,TGTGCCATCAGTGAGTCGGGACAGGGGGCTTGGGGCAATCAGCCCCAGCATTTT
TRBJ1-5,NA,NA,TRBV5-1,CASSLDGRQHSNQPQHF,TGCGCCAGCAGCTTGGATGGCCGACAACATAGCAATCAGCCCCAGCATTTT
TRBJ2-3,once,NA,TRBV24-1,CATSGQGTTDTQYF,TGTGCCACCAGTGGTCAGGGGACCACAGATACGCAGTATTTT
TRBJ2-3,once,NA,TRBV5-6,CASSLQATDTQYF,TGTGCCAGCAGCTTACAGGCGACAGATACGCAGTATTTT
TRBJ1-1,NA,NA,TRBV4-1,CASSQVENTEAFF,TGCGCCAGCAGCCAGGTAGAGAACACTGAAGCTTTCTTT
TRBJ2-1,NA,NA,TRBV2,CASSATRGLGDEQFF,TGTGCCAGCAGCGCTACGAGAGGTCTTGGCGATGAGCAGTTCTTC
TRBJ2-7,NA,NA,TRBV30,CAWSQDSHYEQYF,TGTGCCTGGAGTCAGGACAGCCACTACGAGCAGTACTTC
TRBJ1-2,NA,NA,TRBV11-2,CASSFRDYGYTF,TGTGCCAGCAGCTTTCGAGACTATGGCTACACCTTC
TRBJ2-7,NA,TRBD1,TRBV29-1,CSVEGQGSSYEQYF,TGCAGCGTTGAAGGACAGGGGAGCTCCTACGAGCAGTACTTC
TRBJ1-1,NA,NA,TRBV5-1,CASSSDTQLGAFF,TGCGCCAGCAGCTCGGACACCCAGTTAGGGGCTTTCTTT
TRBJ2-5,once,TRBD1,TRBV29-1,CSVVGQEETQYF,TGCAGCGTTGTTGGACAGGAGGAGACCCAGTACTTC
TRBJ2-7,NA,NA,TRBV4-2,CASSQAGGSYEQYF,TGTGCCAGCAGCCAAGCAGGTGGGTCCTACGAGCAGTACTTC
TRBJ2-3,once,TRBD1,TRBV7-9,CASSEQGASADTQYF,TGTGCCAGCAGCGAACAGGGGGCTTCGGCAGATACGCAGTATTTT
TRBJ1-5,NA,TRBD1,TRBV11-2,CASSLEAGGHQPQHF,TGTGCCAGCAGCTTAGAGGCAGGGGGCCATCAGCCCCAGCATTTT
TRBJ2-1,NA,NA,TRBV5-5,CASSFFRDNEQFF,TGTGCCAGCAGCTTCTTTCGGGACAATGAGCAGTTCTTC
TRBJ2-1,once,TRBD2,TRBV10-3,CAIGDAGLAGGQWEQFF,TGTGCCATCGGGGACGCGGGACTAGCGGGAGGGCAGTGGGAGCAGTTCTTC
TRBJ1-5,NA,TRBD1,TRBV3-1/TRBV3-2,CASSQALPGTGNRNF,TGTGCCAGCAGCCAAGCCCTTCCCGGGACAGGGAATCGGAATTTT
TRBJ2-3,once,NA,TRBV27,CASRVPRGTDTQYF,TGTGCCAGCAGAGTCCCCAGAGGGACAGATACGCAGTATTTT
TRBJ1-2,NA,TRBD1,TRBV15,CATRGTGGDYGYTF,TGTGCCACCCGGGGGACAGGGGGCGACTATGGCTACACCTTC
TRBJ1-2,NA,TRBD1,TRBV10-3,CAISAGTGEYGYTF,TGTGCCATCAGTGCCGGGACAGGGGAGTATGGCTACACCTTC
TRBJ1-1,NA,NA,TRBV19,CASRSGGTEAFF,TGTGCCAGTAGATCGGGTGGCACTGAAGCTTTCTTT
TRBJ2-7,NA,NA,TRBV18,CASSPRSAPTYEQYF,TGTGCCAGCTCACCAAGGAGTGCACCCACCTACGAGCAGTACTTC
TRBJ2-7,NA,TRBD1,TRBV7-8,CASSLVTGMSHEQYF,TGTGCCAGCAGCTTAGTGACAGGGATGTCCCACGAGCAGTACTTC
TRBJ2-1,NA,TRBD1,TRBV2,CASTGTGMNEQFF,TGTGCCAGCACCGGGACAGGGATGAATGAGCAGTTCTTC
TRBJ2-5,NA,NA,TRBV2,CASSDRQGRGETQYF,TGTGCCAGCAGTGACCGTCAGGGGAGGGGAGAGACCCAGTACTTC
TRBJ2-7,NA,TRBD2,TRBV14,CASSHTSGNSYEQYF,TGTGCCAGCAGTCATACTAGCGGTAACTCCTACGAGCAGTACTTC
TRBJ2-2,once,NA,TRBV5-5,CASSFLAAGPGELFF,TGTGCCAGCAGCTTTTTAGCGGCGGGTCCCGGGGAGCTGTTTTTT
TRBJ2-1,NA,TRBD2,TRBV27,CAIRLAGGQWNEQFF,TGTGCCATCAGACTAGCGGGAGGCCAATGGAATGAGCAGTTCTTC
TRBJ2-7,NA,TRBD2,TRBV7-2,CASSLGLAGPSYEQYF,TGTGCCAGCAGCTTGGGTCTAGCGGGACCTTCGTACGAGCAGTACTTC
TRBJ2-7,NA,TRBD2,TRBV7-8,CASSHFGGGFSYEQYF,TGTGCCAGCAGCCATTTTGGGGGGGGATTTTCTTACGAGCAGTACTTC
TRBJ1-4,NA,NA,TRBV18,CASSPAGPEKLFF,TGTGCCAGCTCACCGGCAGGGCCGGAAAAACTGTTTTTT
TRBJ1-5,few,NA,TRBV30,CAWSTNGQISNQPQHF,TGTGCCTGGAGTACAAATGGACAGATTAGCAATCAGCCCCAGCATTTT
TRBJ2-5,NA,NA,TRBV5-6,CASTRGSRETQYF,TGTGCCAGCACCCGGGGGTCGAGAGAGACCCAGTACTTC
TRBJ2-3,NA,NA,TRBV7-2,CASSFGLGRYTDTQYF,TGTGCCAGCAGCTTTGGTTTGGGCCGATACACAGATACGCAGTATTTT
TRBJ1-1,NA,TRBD1,TRBV3-1/TRBV3-2,CASSLIGGGNTEAFF,TGTGCCAGCAGCCTAATAGGGGGCGGGAACACTGAAGCTTTCTTT
TRBJ2-3,NA,NA,TRBV6-5,CASSYPQGGARNTQYF,TGTGCCAGCAGTTACCCCCAGGGGGGAGCGAGAAATACGCAGTATTTT
TRBJ1-2,NA,TRBD1,TRBV7-9,CASSLTGDNDGYTF,TGTGCCAGCAGCCTAACAGGGGATAACGATGGCTACACCTTC
TRBJ2-2,NA,NA,TRBV24-1,CATSGTTNTGELFF,TGTGCCACCAGTGGAACAACGAACACCGGGGAGCTGTTTTTT
TRBJ2-7,NA,NA,TRBV24-1,CATSDFGYEEQYF,TGTGCCACCAGTGATTTCGGTTATGAGGAGCAGTACTTC
TRBJ2-7,NA,TRBD2,TRBV19,CASSTNLAGGPVYYEQYF,TGTGCCAGTAGTACCAACCTAGCGGGAGGGCCTGTCTACTACGAGCAGTACTTC
TRBJ2-7,NA,TRBD1,TRBV27,CASSLQGQGLYEQYF,TGTGCCAGCAGTTTACAGGGACAGGGACTCTACGAGCAGTACTTC
TRBJ2-1,NA,TRBD2,TRBV3-1/TRBV3-2,CASSPNPPVAGLNNEQFF,TGTGCCAGCAGCCCTAACCCCCCCGTAGCGGGACTTAACAATGAGCAGTTCTTC
TRBJ2-5,NA,TRBD1,TRBV29-1,CSSRGTLETQYF,TGCAGCAGCAGGGGGACGTTGGAGACCCAGTACTTC
TRBJ1-6,NA,NA,TRBV27,CASSLLGTDSPLHF,TGTGCCAGCAGTTTGTTGGGGACTGATTCACCCCTCCACTTT
TRBJ2-3,NA,NA,TRBV9,CASSPNGRMADTQYF,TGTGCCAGCAGCCCGAATGGGAGGATGGCAGATACGCAGTATTTT
TRBJ1-1,NA,TRBD1,TRBV7-9,CASSRRTGQNTEAFF,TGTGCCAGCAGTCGAAGGACAGGGCAGAACACTGAAGCTTTCTTT
TRBJ1-2,NA,NA,TRBV9,CASSETYQDRVYGYTF,TGTGCCAGCAGTGAGACTTATCAGGACAGAGTCTATGGCTACACCTTC
TRBJ2-7,NA,NA,TRBV7-6,CASSSTNRTDTGRDEQYF,TGTGCCAGCAGTTCCACAAATAGGACCGATACAGGACGTGACGAGCAGTACTTC
TRBJ2-3,NA,TRBD2,TRBV28,CASTVPGWTRSGTDTQYF,TGTGCCAGCACCGTACCGGGTTGGACTAGGTCGGGCACAGATACGCAGTATTTT